Listed here are 17 T cell receptor beta chains from one sample, sequenced in a study of B cell selection in AIRE deficiency. Here immunoSEQ multiplex PCR was the method, and the copy in TCRdb shows in-frame clones only, minus some. The sample lists roughly 18,000 clones, just over 90% seen once, with approximately 1% in the top ten. The regulatory T cell sort gate was CD4+CD25hiCD127low/negative. The sample consisted of CD4+CD25+ Tregs sorted from PBMCs. These TCRs come from a human donor in good health.

This sequence joins TRBV27 and TRBJ2-3; D is unresolved. CDR3 size: 14 residues. Germline V lookup: CDR1 MNHEY, CDR2 SMNVEV (reference sequence). Trimming shortened V by 7 bases and J by 2 bases, and 13 bases separated the two germline ends. CDR3 coding DNA: TGTGCCAGCAAGAGAGGCGGAATCACAGATACGCAGTATTTT. It codes for CASKRGGITDTQYF.

V is TRBV7-9 and J is TRBJ1-5; no reliable D call. Trimming took 5 bases from V and 9 from J, leaving 14 bases between them. The CDR3 sequence is 13 residues long. Germline assignment: CDR1 SEHNR and CDR2 FQNEAQ (reference sequence). CDR3 amino acids: CASSAGLSGPQHF. The CDR3 bases are TGTGCCAGCAGCGCCGGGCTCTCAGGGCCCCAGCATTTT.

The chain links TRBV5-1 to TRBJ2-3, with TRBD2 identical over 7 bases. The CDR3 sequence is 14 residues long. CDR1 is SGHRS, CDR2 YFSETQ, per germline. Trimming took 5 bases from V and 2 from J; bases not matched to a gene: 5. The CDR3, as DNA: TGCGCCAGCAGTAGAGCGGGGAACACAGATACGCAGTATTTT. Protein product: CASSRAGNTDTQYF.

The genes are TRBV7-9 and TRBJ1-1; D is ambiguous. Trimming took 7 bases from V and 7 from J, leaving 13 bases between them. CDR1 is SEHNR and CDR2 is FQNEAQ in the germline V gene (reference sequence). The CDR3 consists of 12 residues. CDR3 DNA sequence: TGTGCCAGCAACGGTAACGGGTTTGAAGCTTTCTTT. The encoded protein is CASNGNGFEAFF.

The chain employs TRBV5-1 and TRBJ2-7; D gene uncertain. The V end lost 1 base, the J end lost 3 bases, and 11 bases lay between the germline ends. There are 14 residues in the CDR3. The V gene's germline CDR1 is SGHRS and CDR2 YFSETQ. The CDR3 here is CASSLQAGRYEQYF. Here the CDR3 DNA reads TGCGCCAGCAGCTTGCAGGCAGGCCGCTACGAGCAGTACTTC.

As regards this clone: The junction departs from germline at one end; a sequencing error may be responsible. The chain recombines TRBV15 with TRBJ2-6; TRBD2 might be the D (6 bases). Germline CDR1 LNHNV, CDR2 YYDKDF (reference sequence). The CDR3 is 15 amino acids. CDR3 protein: CATRRGGAGANVLTF. Here the CDR3 DNA reads TGTGCCACCAGGAGAGGAGGGGCAGGGGCCAACGTCCTGACTTTC.

The V call is TRBV7-3, the J call TRBJ2-3, with 10 bases aligning to TRBD2. Germline V lookup: CDR1 SGHTA, CDR2 FQGTGA. The CDR3 is 15 residues long. V dropped 6 bases and J dropped 7; count of bases not matched to a gene: 10. CDR3 sequence reads: CASSLSSGRSNTQYF. The CDR3 DNA sequence: TGTGCCAGCAGTCTATCTAGCGGGAGATCAAATACGCAGTATTTT.

This sequence joins TRBV2 and TRBJ1-5, with TRBD1 as a possible D gene (5 bases). The CDR3 contains 14 residues. V dropped 3 bases and J dropped 1 base, with 7 bases sitting between them. Germline V lookup: CDR1 SNHLY, CDR2 FYNNEI. The CDR3 DNA reads as TGTGCCAGCAGTGACCGGGACAGCAATCAGCCCCAGCATTTT. It codes for CASSDRDSNQPQHF.

This clone was observed once. The chain recombines TRBV4-1 with TRBJ2-1; D not certain. CDR1 and CDR2 (germline): MGHRA, YSYEKL. V was clipped by 1 base and J by 2 bases, with 9 bases between them. This CDR3 has 15 amino acids. Written as DNA, the CDR3 is TGCGCCAGCAGCCAAGCCGCCATACCCTACAATGAGCAGTTCTTC. Its protein is CASSQAAIPYNEQFF.

This clone was recorded once. V and J are TRBV6-6 and TRBJ2-3, with D unclear. Germline V gene sequence: CDR1 MNHNY, CDR2 SVGAGI (reference sequence). The CDR3 loop spans 11 amino acids. Trimming left V 6 bases short and J 6 bases short, with 7 bases between. The chain's CDR3 is CASSLWDTQYF. In DNA form, the CDR3 reads TGTGCCAGCAGCCTTTGGGATACGCAGTATTTT.

This chain joins TRBV6-4 and TRBJ2-1; 7 bases line up with TRBD2. The CDR3 loop spans 14 amino acids. The germline V gene encodes CDR1 MRHNA and CDR2 SNTAGT. V gave up 4 bases and J gave up 10 bases; unmatched junction bases: 10. The DNA for the CDR3 is TGTGCCAGCAGTGTTCTGGGTGGCGGGGGAGAGCAGTTCTTC. Its protein is CASSVLGGGGEQFF.

J is TRBJ1-4 and V is TRBV28; D perhaps matches TRBD1 (6 bases). V was cut by 5 bases and J by 7 bases, with 17 bases left in between. This CDR3 has 15 residues. Looked up from germline, CDR1 is MDHEN and CDR2 is SYDVKM. CDR3 residues: CASSRMGATSEKLFF. In DNA form, the CDR3 reads TGTGCCAGCAGTCGAATGGGGGCTACAAGTGAAAAACTGTTTTTT.

The gene calls are TRBV25-1 and TRBJ2-3; 8 bases agree with TRBD2. Germline loops: CDR1 MGHDK, CDR2 SYGVNS. Losses at the gene ends were 5 bases for V and 14 bases for J; bases not matched to a gene: 9. The CDR3 spans 12 residues. CDR3 residues: CASSRTGTSWYF. CDR3 nucleotide sequence: TGTGCCAGCAGTAGAACCGGGACTAGTTGGTATTTT. Based on the CDR3 plus reference TRBV25-1 and TRBJ2-3, the full variable domain is EADIYQTPRYLVIGTGKKITLECSQTMGHDKMYWYQQDPGMELHLIHYSYGVNSTEKGDLSSESTVSRIRTEHFPLTLESARPSHTSQYLCASSRTGTSWYFGPGTRLTVL.

The chain carries TRBV28 and TRBJ2-1, with 10 positions matching TRBD2. The junction had 12 bases not matched to a gene; V was cut back by 4 bases and J by 12 bases. CDR3 length: 15 amino acids. Germline assignment: CDR1 MDHEN and CDR2 SYDVKM. The CDR3 bases are TGTGCCAGCAGTTCGACTAGCGGGCGCTACATAGGGCAGTTCTTC. Its translation is CASSSTSGRYIGQFF.

The genes are TRBV5-1 and TRBJ2-5, with TRBD1 identical over 8 bases. Trimming took 6 bases from V and 2 from J; bases not matched to a gene: 3. The CDR3 is made up of 13 amino acids. Germline loops: CDR1 SGHRS, CDR2 YFSETQ. In nucleotides, the CDR3 is TGCGCCAGCACCGGACAGGGACAAGAGACCCAGTACTTC. It specifies CASTGQGQETQYF.

V usage is TRBV6-1 and J usage is TRBJ2-4; D is possibly TRBD1 (5 bases). The CDR3 loop spans 15 amino acids. Germline V gives CDR1 MNHNS, CDR2 SASEGT. V was shortened by 0 bases and J by 1 base, with 7 bases between the two germline ends. The CDR3 reads CASSEAGAAKNIQYF. The CDR3 DNA reads as TGTGCCAGCAGTGAAGCAGGGGCGGCCAAAAACATTCAGTACTTC.

This clone was picked up one time. The genes are TRBV4-3 and TRBJ2-5; 9 bases align to TRBD2. Germline CDR1 LGHNA, CDR2 YSLEER. V lost 1 base to trimming and J lost 3 bases; unmatched junction nucleotides: 0. This CDR3 spans 14 amino acids. CDR3 DNA sequence: TGCGCCAGCAGCCAAGCTAGCGGGAAAGAGACCCAGTACTTC. It yields the protein CASSQASGKETQYF.